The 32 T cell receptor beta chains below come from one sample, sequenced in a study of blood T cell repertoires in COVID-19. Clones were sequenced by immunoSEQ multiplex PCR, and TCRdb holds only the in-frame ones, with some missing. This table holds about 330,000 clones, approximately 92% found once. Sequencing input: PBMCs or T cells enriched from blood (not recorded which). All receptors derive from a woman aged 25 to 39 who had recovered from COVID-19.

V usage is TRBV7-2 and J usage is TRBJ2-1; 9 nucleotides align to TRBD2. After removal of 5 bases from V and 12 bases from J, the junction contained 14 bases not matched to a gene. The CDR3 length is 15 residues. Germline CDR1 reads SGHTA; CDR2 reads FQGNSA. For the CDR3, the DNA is TGTGCCAGCAGCGGGCTAGCGGGGCGCCCTAAGAGGCAGTTCTTC. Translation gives CASSGLAGRPKRQFF.

The CDR3 region is CASPTGGTGGDYGYTF. Written as DNA, the CDR3 is TGTGCCAGCCCCACCGGGGGGACAGGGGGTGACTATGGCTACACCTTC. The chain joins TRBV18 to TRBJ1-2, with 11 bases matching TRBD1. Germline V gene data show CDR1 as KGHSH and CDR2 as LQKENI. The V and J ends lost 8 bases and 3 bases, in that order; junction bases with no gene match: 11. CDR3 length: 16 residues.

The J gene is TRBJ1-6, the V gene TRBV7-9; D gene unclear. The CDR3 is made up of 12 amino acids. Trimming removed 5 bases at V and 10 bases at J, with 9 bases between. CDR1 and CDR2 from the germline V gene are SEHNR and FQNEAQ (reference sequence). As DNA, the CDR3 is TGTGCCAGCAGCGGACCGGGGTCACCCCTCCACTTT. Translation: CASSGPGSPLHF.

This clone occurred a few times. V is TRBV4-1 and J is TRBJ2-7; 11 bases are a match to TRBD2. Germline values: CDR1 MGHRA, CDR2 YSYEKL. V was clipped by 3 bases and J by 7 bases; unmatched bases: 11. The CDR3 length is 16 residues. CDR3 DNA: TGCGCCAGCAGCCAGATGACTACTAGCGGGAGACAAGAGCAGTACTTC. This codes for CASSQMTTSGRQEQYF.

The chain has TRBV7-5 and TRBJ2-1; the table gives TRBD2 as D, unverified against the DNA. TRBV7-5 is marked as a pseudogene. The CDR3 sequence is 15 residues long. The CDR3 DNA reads TGTGCCAGAAGCTTATGGTTAGCGGGAGCAAATGAGCAGTTCTTC. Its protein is CARSLWLAGANEQFF.

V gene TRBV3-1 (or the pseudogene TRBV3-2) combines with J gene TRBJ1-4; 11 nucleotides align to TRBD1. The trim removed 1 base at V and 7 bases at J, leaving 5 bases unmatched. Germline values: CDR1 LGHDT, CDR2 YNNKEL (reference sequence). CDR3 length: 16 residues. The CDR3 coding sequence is TGTGCCAGCAGCCAAGTTAGGACAGGGGGCCGTGAAAAACTGTTTTTT. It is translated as CASSQVRTGGREKLFF.

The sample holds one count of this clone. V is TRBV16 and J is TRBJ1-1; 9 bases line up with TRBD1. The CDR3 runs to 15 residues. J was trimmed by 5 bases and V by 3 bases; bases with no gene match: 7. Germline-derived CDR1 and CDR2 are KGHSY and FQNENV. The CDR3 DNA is TGTGCCAGCAGCCATACGGGACAGGGAGGGACTGAAGCTTTCTTT. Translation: CASSHTGQGGTEAFF.

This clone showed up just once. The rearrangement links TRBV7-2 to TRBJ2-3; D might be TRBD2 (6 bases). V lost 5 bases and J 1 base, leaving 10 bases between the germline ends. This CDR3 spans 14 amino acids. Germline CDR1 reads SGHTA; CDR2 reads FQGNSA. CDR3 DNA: TGTGCCAGCAGCCCGCAGCGGGGCACAGATACGCAGTATTTT. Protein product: CASSPQRGTDTQYF.

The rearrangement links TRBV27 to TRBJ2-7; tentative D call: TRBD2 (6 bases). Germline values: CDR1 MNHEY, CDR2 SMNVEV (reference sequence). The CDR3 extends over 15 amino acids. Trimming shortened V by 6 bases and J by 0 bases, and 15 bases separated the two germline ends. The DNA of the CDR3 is TGTGCCAGCAGCACCCAGGAGACTAGCTCCTACGAGCAGTACTTC. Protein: CASSTQETSSYEQYF.

The CDR3 sequence is CASRGTGDWTEAFF. The CDR3 DNA follows: TGTGCCAGCAGAGGGACAGGGGATTGGACTGAAGCTTTCTTT. The rearrangement links TRBV6-5 to TRBJ1-1; 10 bases fit TRBD1. Germline CDR1 is MNHEY and CDR2 is SVGAGI. The CDR3 has 14 amino acids. J gave up 5 bases and V 6 bases, and 6 bases lay outside the gene matches.

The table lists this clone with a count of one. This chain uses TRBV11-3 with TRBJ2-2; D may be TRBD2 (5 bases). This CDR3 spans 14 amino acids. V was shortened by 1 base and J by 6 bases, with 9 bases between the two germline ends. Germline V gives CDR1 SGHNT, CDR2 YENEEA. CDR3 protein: CASSLGESSGELFF. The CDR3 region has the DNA TGTGCCAGCAGCTTAGGGGAGTCCTCCGGGGAGCTGTTTTTT.

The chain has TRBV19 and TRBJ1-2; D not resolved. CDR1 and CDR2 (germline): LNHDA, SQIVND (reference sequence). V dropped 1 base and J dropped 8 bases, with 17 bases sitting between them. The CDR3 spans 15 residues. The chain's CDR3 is CASSIVSGPSGGYTF. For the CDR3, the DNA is TGTGCCAGTAGTATAGTATCGGGCCCTTCGGGAGGCTACACCTTC.

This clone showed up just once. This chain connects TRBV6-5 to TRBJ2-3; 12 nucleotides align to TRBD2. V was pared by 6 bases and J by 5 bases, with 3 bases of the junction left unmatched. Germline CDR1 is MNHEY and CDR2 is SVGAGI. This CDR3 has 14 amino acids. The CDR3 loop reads CASSQGLAGDTQYF. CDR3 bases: TGTGCCAGCAGCCAGGGACTAGCGGGAGATACGCAGTATTTT.

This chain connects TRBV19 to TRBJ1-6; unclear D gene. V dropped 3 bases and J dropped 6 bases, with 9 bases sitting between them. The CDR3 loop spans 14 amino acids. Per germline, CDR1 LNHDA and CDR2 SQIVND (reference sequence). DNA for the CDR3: TGTGCCAGTAGTATTAGGCTAGCTAATTCACCCCTCCACTTT. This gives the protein CASSIRLANSPLHF.

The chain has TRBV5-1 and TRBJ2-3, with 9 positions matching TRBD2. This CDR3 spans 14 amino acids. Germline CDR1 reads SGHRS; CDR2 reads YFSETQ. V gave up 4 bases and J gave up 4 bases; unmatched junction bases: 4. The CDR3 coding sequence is TGCGCCAGCAGCCTAGCGGGAAGAGCAGATACGCAGTATTTT. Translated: CASSLAGRADTQYF.

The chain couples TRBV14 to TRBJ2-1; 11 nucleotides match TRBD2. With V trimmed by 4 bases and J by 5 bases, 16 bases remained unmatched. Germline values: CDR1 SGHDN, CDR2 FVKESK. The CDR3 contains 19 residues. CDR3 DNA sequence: TGTGCCAGCAGCCTCGAACAAGGGGTGACTAGCGGGGATAACAATGAGCAGTTCTTC. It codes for CASSLEQGVTSGDNNEQFF.

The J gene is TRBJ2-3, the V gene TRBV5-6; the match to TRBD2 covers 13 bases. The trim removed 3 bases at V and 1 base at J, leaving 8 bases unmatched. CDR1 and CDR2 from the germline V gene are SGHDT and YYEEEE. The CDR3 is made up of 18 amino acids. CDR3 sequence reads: CASSSTSGGLVRTDTQYF. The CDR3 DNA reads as TGTGCCAGCAGCTCGACTAGCGGGGGGTTGGTTCGCACAGATACGCAGTATTTT.

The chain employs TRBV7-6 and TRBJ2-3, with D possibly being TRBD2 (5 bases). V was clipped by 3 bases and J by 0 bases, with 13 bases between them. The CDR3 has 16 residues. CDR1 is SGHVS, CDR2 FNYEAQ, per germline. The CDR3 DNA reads TGTGCCAGCAGCTTGCAAAGCGGAGCTAGCACAGATACGCAGTATTTT. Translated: CASSLQSGASTDTQYF. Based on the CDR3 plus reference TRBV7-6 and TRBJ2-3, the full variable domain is GAGVSQSPRYKVTKRGQDVALRCDPISGHVSLYWYRQALGQGPEFLTYFNYEAQQDKSGLPNDRFSAERPEGSISTLTIQRTEQRDSAMYRCASSLQSGASTDTQYFGPGTRLTVL.

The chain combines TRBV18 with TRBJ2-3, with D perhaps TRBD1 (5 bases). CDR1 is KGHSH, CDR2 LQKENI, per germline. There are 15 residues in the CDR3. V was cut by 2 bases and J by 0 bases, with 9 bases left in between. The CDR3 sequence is CASSPGASSTDTQYF. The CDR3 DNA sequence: TGTGCCAGCTCACCAGGGGCCTCTAGCACAGATACGCAGTATTTT.

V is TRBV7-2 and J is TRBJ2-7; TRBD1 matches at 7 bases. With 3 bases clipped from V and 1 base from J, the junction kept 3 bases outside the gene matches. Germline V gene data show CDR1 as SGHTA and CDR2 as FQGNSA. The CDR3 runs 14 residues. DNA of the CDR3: TGTGCCAGCAGCTTTCCGGGACAGTCCTACGAGCAGTACTTC. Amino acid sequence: CASSFPGQSYEQYF. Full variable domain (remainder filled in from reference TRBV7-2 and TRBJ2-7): GAGVSQSPSNKVTEKGKDVELRCDPISGHTALYWYRQSLGQGLEFLIYFQGNSAPDKSGLPSDRFSAERTGGSVSTLTIQRTQQEDSAVYLCASSFPGQSYEQYFGPGTRLTVT.

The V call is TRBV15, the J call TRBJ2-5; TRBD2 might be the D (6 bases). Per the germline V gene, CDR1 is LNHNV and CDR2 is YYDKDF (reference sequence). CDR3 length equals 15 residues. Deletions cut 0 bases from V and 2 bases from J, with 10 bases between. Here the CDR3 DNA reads TGTGCCACCAGCAGAGATGCAGGGAGGCAAGAGACCCAGTACTTC. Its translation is CATSRDAGRQETQYF.

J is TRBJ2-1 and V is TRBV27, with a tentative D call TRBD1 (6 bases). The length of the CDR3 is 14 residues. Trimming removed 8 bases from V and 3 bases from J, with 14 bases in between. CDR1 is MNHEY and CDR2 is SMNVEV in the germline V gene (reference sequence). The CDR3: CASLKGQHYNEQFF. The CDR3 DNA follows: TGTGCCAGCCTTAAGGGACAACACTACAATGAGCAGTTCTTC.

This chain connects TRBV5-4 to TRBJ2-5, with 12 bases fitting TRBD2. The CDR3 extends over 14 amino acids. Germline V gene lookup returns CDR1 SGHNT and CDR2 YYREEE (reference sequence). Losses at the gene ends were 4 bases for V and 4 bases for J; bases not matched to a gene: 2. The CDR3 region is CASSPGLAGETQYF. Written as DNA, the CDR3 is TGTGCCAGCAGCCCGGGACTAGCGGGAGAGACCCAGTACTTC.

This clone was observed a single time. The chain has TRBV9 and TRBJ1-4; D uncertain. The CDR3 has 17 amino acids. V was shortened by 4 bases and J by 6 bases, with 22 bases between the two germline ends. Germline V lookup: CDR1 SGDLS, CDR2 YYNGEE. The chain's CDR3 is CASSTPLFDPRDEKLFF. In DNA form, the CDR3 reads TGTGCCAGCAGCACCCCATTATTCGACCCGCGGGATGAAAAACTGTTTTTT.

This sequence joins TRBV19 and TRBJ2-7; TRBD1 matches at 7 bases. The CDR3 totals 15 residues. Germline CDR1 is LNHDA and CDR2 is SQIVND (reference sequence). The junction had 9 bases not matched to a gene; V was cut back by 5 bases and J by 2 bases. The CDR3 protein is CASSEHRGLAYEQYF. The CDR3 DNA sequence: TGTGCCAGTAGTGAGCACAGGGGTTTAGCCTACGAGCAGTACTTC.

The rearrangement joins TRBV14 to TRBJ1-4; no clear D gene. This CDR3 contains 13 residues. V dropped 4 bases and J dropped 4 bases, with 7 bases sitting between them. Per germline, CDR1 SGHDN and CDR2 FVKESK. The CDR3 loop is CASSRGLNEKLFF. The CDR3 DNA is TGTGCCAGCAGCCGCGGGCTTAATGAAAAACTGTTTTTT.

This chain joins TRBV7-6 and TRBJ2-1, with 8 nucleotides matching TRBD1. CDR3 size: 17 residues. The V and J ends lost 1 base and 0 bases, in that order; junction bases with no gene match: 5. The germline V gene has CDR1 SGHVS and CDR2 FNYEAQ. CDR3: CASSLGAQGASYNEQFF. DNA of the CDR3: TGTGCCAGCAGCTTAGGAGCCCAGGGGGCCTCCTACAATGAGCAGTTCTTC.

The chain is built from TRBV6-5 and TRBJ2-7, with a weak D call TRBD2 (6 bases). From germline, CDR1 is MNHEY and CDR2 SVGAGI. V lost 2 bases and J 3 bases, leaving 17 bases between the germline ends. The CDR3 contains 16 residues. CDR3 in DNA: TGTGCCAGCAGTTACAAACTGGCCGGGAGCCTCTACGAGCAGTACTTC. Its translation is CASSYKLAGSLYEQYF.

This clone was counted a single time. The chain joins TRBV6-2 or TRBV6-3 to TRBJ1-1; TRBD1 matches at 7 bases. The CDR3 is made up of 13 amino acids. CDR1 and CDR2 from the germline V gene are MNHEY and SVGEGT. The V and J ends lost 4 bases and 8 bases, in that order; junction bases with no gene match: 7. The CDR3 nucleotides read TGTGCCAGCAGTTTATACCCGGGACAGGAAGCTTTCTTT. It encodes CASSLYPGQEAFF.

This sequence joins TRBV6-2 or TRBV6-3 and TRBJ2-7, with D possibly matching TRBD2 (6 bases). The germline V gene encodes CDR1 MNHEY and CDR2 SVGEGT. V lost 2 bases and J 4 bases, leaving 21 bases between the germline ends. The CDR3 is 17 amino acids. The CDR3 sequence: CASSYLGLARIMYEQYF. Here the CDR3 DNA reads TGTGCCAGCAGTTACCTCGGGCTAGCGCGGATCATGTACGAGCAGTACTTC.

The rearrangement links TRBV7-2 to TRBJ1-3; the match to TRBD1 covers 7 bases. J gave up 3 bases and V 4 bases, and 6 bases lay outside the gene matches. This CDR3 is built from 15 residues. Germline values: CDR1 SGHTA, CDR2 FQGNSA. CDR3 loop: CASSSQAGGGNTIYF. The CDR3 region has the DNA TGTGCCAGCAGCTCCCAAGCAGGGGGTGGAAACACCATATATTTT.

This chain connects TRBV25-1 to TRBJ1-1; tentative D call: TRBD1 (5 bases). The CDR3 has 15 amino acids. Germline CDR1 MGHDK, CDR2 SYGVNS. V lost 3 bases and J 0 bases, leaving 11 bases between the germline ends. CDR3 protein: CASSDLGQLNTEAFF. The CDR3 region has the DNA TGTGCCAGCAGTGATTTGGGGCAACTGAACACTGAAGCTTTCTTT.